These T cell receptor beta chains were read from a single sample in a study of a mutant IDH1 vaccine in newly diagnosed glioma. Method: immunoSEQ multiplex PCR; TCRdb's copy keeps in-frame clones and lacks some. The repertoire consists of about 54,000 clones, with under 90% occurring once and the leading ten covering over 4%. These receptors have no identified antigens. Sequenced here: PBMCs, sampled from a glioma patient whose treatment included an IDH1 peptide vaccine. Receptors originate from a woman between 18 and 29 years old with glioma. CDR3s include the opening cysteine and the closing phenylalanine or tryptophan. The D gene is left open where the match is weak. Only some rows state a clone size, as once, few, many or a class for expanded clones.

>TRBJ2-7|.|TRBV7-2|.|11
CASSRDYEQYF
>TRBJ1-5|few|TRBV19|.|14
CASSISISNQPQHF
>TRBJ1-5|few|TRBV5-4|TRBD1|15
CASSPGQGSSQPQHF
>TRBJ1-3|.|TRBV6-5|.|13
CASRLIYGNTIYF
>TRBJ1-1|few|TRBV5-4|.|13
CASSSLEPGRTFF
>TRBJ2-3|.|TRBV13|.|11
CASSHTDTQYF
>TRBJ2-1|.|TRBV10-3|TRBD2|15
CAISGPAGGPNEQFF
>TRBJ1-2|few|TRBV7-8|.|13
CASSHQSIYGYTF
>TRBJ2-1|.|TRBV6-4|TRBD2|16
CASSDSTSGGNNEQFF
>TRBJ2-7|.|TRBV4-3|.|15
CASSQDRGASYEQYF
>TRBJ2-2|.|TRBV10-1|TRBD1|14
CASRGTGGTGELFF
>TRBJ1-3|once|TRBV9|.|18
CASSARDTSLHPGNTIYF
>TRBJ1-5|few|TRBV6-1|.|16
CASSEEDSFSNQPQHF
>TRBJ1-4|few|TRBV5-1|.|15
CASSLDGRPNEKLFF
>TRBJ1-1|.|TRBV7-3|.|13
CASSSNPNTEAFF
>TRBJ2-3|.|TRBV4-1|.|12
CASSQPTDTQYF
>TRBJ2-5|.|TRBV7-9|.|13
CASRGQGGETQYF
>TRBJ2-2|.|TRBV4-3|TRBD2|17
CASSQDNGAGGPGELFF
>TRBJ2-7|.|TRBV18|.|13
CASSPGTNYEQYF
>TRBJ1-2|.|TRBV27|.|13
CASSLTGNYGYTF
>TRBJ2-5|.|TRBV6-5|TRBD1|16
CASSYSGQGYQETQYF
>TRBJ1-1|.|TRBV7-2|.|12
CASSLGPGAAFF
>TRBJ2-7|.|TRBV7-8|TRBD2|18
CASSGSGLAGRLAYEQYF
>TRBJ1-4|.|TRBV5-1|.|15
CASSLSVGRNEKLFF
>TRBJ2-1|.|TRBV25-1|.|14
CASKDGGSYNEQFF
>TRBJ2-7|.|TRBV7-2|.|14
CASSLGLISYEQYF
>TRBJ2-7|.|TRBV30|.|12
CAWSPQEYEQYF
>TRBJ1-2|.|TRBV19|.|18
CASRPLTLTRMLYYGYTF
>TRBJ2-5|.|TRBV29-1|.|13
CSVVPGAYETQYF
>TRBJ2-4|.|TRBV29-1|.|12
CSVALAKNIQYF
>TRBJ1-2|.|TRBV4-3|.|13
CASSQDSNYGYTF
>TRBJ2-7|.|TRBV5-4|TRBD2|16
CASSPGTSGVTYEQYF
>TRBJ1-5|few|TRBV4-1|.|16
CASSQGPGAGNQPQHF
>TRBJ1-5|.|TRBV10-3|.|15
CAISEAGNSNQPQHF
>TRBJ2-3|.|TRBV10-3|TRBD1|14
CAIRGQGHADTQYF
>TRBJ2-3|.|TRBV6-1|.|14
CASEEGGGADTQYF
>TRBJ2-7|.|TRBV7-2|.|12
CASGGLSYEQYF
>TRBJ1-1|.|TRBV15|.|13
CATSRARGAEAFF
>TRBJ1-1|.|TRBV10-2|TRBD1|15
CATSDRGFSNTEAFF
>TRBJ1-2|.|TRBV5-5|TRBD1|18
CASSLGIPGQGASDGYTF
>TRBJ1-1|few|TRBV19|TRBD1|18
CASSIGRGGGLGNTEAFF
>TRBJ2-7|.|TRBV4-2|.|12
CASSQDSYEQYF
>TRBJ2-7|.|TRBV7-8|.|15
CASSFTAGSSYEQYF
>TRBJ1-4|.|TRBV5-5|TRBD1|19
CASSPTKQGRHVANEKLFF
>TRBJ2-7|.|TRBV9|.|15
CASSARGLWLNEQYF
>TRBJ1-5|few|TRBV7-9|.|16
CASSLGTGANNQPQHF
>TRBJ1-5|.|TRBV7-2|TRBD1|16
CASSSPGTGPNQPQHF
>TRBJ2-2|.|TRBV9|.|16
CASSVSGLVNTGELFF
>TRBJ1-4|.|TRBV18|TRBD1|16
CASSPVTQGLGEKLFF
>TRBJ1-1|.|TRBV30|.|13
CAWSVRGRTEAFF
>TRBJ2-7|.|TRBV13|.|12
CASSRDPGMQYF
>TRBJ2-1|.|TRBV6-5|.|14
CASRKNTLRNEQFF
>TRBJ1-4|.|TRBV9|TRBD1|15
CASSAAGGPREKLFF
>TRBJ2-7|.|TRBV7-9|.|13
CASSLVGVYEQYF
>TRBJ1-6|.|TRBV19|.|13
CASSIIGNSPLHF
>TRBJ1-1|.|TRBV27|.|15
CASIPWGGGSTEAFF